The 27 T cell receptor beta chains listed next were all sequenced from one sample in a study of cytomegalovirus exposure and HLA in healthy donors. It was with 60 Vbeta and 13 Jbeta primers that the PCR ran. Measured with immunoSEQ multiplex PCR; TCRdb has only the in-frame clones, and not every one. This sample has under 200,000 clones; around 80% occur once, and the top ten carry less than 0.65%. Source material: PBMCs. The origin of the receptors is a woman between 50 and 59 years old in good health and CMV-seronegative.

The rearrangement uses TRBV2 and TRBJ2-7, with 8 bases that match TRBD2. Germline-derived CDR1 and CDR2 are SNHLY and FYNNEI. Germline trimming cut 7 bases from V and 2 bases from J; bases unmatched to any gene: 13. The CDR3 runs 16 residues. CDR3 loop: CASMTSETLYTYEQYF. In DNA, the CDR3 is TGTGCCAGCATGACTAGCGAGACACTATATACCTACGAGCAGTACTTC.

The gene calls are TRBV27 and TRBJ2-7; 7 bases map to TRBD1. The junction had 7 bases not matched to a gene; V was cut back by 2 bases and J by 6 bases. The germline V gene has CDR1 MNHEY and CDR2 SMNVEV (reference sequence). The CDR3 has 14 residues. DNA of the CDR3: TGTGCCAGCAGTTTAGCAGGGGGTTCTCGCGAGCAGTACTTC. Translated: CASSLAGGSREQYF.

The CDR3 loop is CASSPGQGGSYSNQPQHF. The DNA for the CDR3 is TGTGCCAGCAGTCCGGGACAGGGTGGGTCTTATAGCAATCAGCCCCAGCATTTT. The chain uses TRBV27 and TRBJ1-5, with 9 bases that match TRBD1. V shed 5 bases, J shed 0 bases, and the junction held 11 bases outside the gene matches. This CDR3 is 18 amino acids long. Germline CDR1 MNHEY, CDR2 SMNVEV (reference sequence).

The J gene is TRBJ2-7, the V gene TRBV18, with 9 nucleotides matching TRBD1. Trimming at V came to 4 bases and at J to 5 bases, leaving 6 bases not matched to a gene. Germline V gene lookup returns CDR1 KGHSH and CDR2 LQKENI. The CDR3 covers 14 residues. The CDR3 region is CASSQGQGGNEQYF. The CDR3, as DNA: TGTGCCAGCTCACAGGGACAGGGAGGCAACGAGCAGTACTTC.

The gene calls are TRBV7-9 and TRBJ2-5; 7 nucleotides agree with TRBD2. CDR3 length: 14 amino acids. The V segment lost 5 bases and the J segment 5 bases; nucleotides outside the gene matches: 8. Per the germline V gene, CDR1 is SEHNR and CDR2 is FQNEAQ (reference sequence). The CDR3 protein is CASSLSGKAETQYF. CDR3 sequence (DNA): TGTGCCAGCAGCCTCAGCGGGAAGGCGGAGACCCAGTACTTC.

This clone came up a few times. This chain uses TRBV5-4 with TRBJ1-1; D uncertain. This CDR3 has 12 residues. Germline CDR1 is SGHNT and CDR2 is YYREEE (reference sequence). Trimming took 10 bases from V and 1 from J, leaving 11 bases between them. CDR3 nucleotides: TGTGCCGTAAAGGACTGGAACACTGAAGCTTTCTTT. Translating gives CAVKDWNTEAFF.

This chain connects TRBV9 to TRBJ2-5, with TRBD2 matching over 10 bases. CDR1 and CDR2 (germline): SGDLS, YYNGEE. This CDR3 is 16 amino acids long. V trimming: 1 base; J trimming: 5 bases; junction bases outside the gene matches: 8. The CDR3 is CASSVKASGGAETQYF. The CDR3 DNA reads as TGTGCCAGCAGCGTAAAGGCTAGCGGGGGTGCGGAGACCCAGTACTTC. Full variable domain (missing parts from reference TRBV9 and TRBJ2-5): DSGVTQTPKHLITATGQRVTLRCSPRSGDLSVYWYQQSLDQGLQFLIQYYNGEERAKGNILERFSAQQFPDLHSELNLSSLELGDSALYFCASSVKASGGAETQYFGPGTRLLVL.

This clone was recorded once. The rearrangement joins TRBV10-3 to TRBJ2-2; 10 bases fit TRBD1. J was trimmed by 1 base and V by 11 bases; bases with no gene match: 4. The germline V gene has CDR1 ENHRY and CDR2 SYGVKD. The CDR3 has 14 residues. The CDR3 spells CASGDRGNTGELFF. CDR3 in DNA: TGTGCCTCCGGGGACAGGGGGAACACCGGGGAGCTGTTTTTT.

The J gene is TRBJ2-7, the V gene TRBV30, with 7 positions matching TRBD2. There are 15 residues in the CDR3. CDR1 is GTSNPN, CDR2 SVGIG, per germline (reference sequence). Trimming took 3 bases from V and 2 from J; bases not matched to a gene: 10. The CDR3 DNA follows: TGTGCCTGGAGCCTAGGGGCTAGCGGACCCTACGAGCAGTACTTC. It translates to CAWSLGASGPYEQYF.

The chain employs TRBV18 and TRBJ2-4, with 8 bases fitting TRBD1. The V gene end was trimmed by 3 bases and the J gene end by 6 bases; junction bases not matched to a gene: 4. This CDR3 has 14 amino acids. Per germline, CDR1 KGHSH and CDR2 LQKENI. For the CDR3, the DNA is TGTGCCAGCTCACCTGCGGACAGGGCAAACATTCAGTACTTC. Residues: CASSPADRANIQYF.

The chain recombines TRBV5-1 with TRBJ1-1; D unresolved. V was trimmed by 0 bases and J by 1 base, leaving 16 bases between them. This CDR3 region has 17 residues. Looked up from germline, CDR1 is SGHRS and CDR2 is YFSETQ. CDR3 DNA: TGCGCCAGCAGCTTGGATGCGGTAGTTCTCGGGAACACTGAAGCTTTCTTT. Protein product: CASSLDAVVLGNTEAFF.

This clone was detected a few times. This sequence joins TRBV28 and TRBJ2-2, with D possibly matching TRBD1 (6 bases). The CDR3 runs 16 residues. The germline V gene has CDR1 MDHEN and CDR2 SYDVKM. Trimming took 6 bases from V and 3 from J, leaving 17 bases between them. DNA of the CDR3: TGTGCCAGCAGCTTAGCAGGGGTGGGCGACACCGGGGAGCTGTTTTTT. Translating gives CASSLAGVGDTGELFF.

This clone was found a few times. CDR3 coding DNA: TGTGCCAGCACCCCGGACAGGGGGCTTAATTCACCCCTCCACTTT. Residues: CASTPDRGLNSPLHF. V and J are TRBV27 and TRBJ1-6; 11 positions agree with TRBD1. Germline V lookup: CDR1 MNHEY, CDR2 SMNVEV (reference sequence). V lost 7 bases and J lost 6; bases outside the gene matches: 5. The length of the CDR3 is 15 residues.

Only a few counts were recorded for this clone. The chain recombines TRBV4-3 with TRBJ2-5; unclear D gene. This CDR3 comprises 13 residues. V gave up 1 base and J gave up 5 bases, with 8 bases separating them. Germline loops: CDR1 LGHNA, CDR2 YSLEER. CDR3 DNA sequence: TGCGCCAGCAGCCAAGGCCATCGGGAGACCCAGTACTTC. Translation: CASSQGHRETQYF.

The chain employs TRBV27 and TRBJ2-3; D unresolved. Deletions cut 5 bases from V and 2 bases from J, with 14 bases between. The CDR3 totals 15 residues. CDR1 is MNHEY, CDR2 SMNVEV, per germline (reference sequence). The CDR3 coding sequence is TGTGCCAGCAGTACCGAATCCCACTTCACAGATACGCAGTATTTT. Protein product: CASSTESHFTDTQYF.

This clone has only a few counts. The chain couples TRBV29-1 to TRBJ2-3; no clear D. CDR1 is SQVTM, CDR2 ANQGSEA, per germline. CDR3 length: 17 residues. V lost 4 bases to trimming and J lost 4 bases, with 24 bases between them. The CDR3 sequence is CSVGPAPRNRGSDTQYF. CDR3 DNA: TGCAGCGTTGGCCCCGCCCCGCGGAACCGTGGTTCAGATACGCAGTATTTT.

V gene TRBV6-1 combines with J gene TRBJ1-2, with D possibly TRBD1 on 5 matching bases. Trimming stripped 0 bases from V and 4 bases from J, with 6 bases between. From germline, CDR1 is MNHNS and CDR2 SASEGT. This CDR3 has 13 amino acids. The CDR3 DNA reads as TGTGCCAGCAGTGAAGCCGGGGGCTATGGCTACACCTTC. Its translation is CASSEAGGYGYTF.

V usage is TRBV28 and J usage is TRBJ2-5; D may be TRBD1 (5 bases). The J call may be in error: the DNA end matches TRBJ2-7 better. Germline CDR1 MDHEN, CDR2 SYDVKM. The CDR3 extends over 14 amino acids. CDR3 DNA: TGTGCCAGCCTTCCCATGGCAGGGCGGTACGAGCAGTACTTC. Translating it yields CASLPMAGRYEQYF.

The chain employs TRBV30 and TRBJ2-7; TRBD2 matches 12 bases. Germline-derived CDR1 and CDR2 are GTSNPN and SVGIG (reference sequence). V was clipped by 3 bases and J by 3 bases; unmatched bases: 3. There are 14 residues in the CDR3. Written as DNA, the CDR3 is TGTGCCTGGAGCCAGGGACTAGCGGGCTACGAGCAGTACTTC. It specifies CAWSQGLAGYEQYF.

The V and J genes are TRBV28 and TRBJ2-7; no clear D. Germline values: CDR1 MDHEN, CDR2 SYDVKM. The V and J ends lost 5 bases and 0 bases respectively, with 14 bases between them. This CDR3 contains 15 residues. This CDR3 is CASSLTFRSSYEQYF. The CDR3 DNA reads TGTGCCAGCAGTCTAACCTTTCGGAGCTCCTACGAGCAGTACTTC.

The rearrangement links TRBV7-3 to TRBJ2-1, with D perhaps TRBD2 (5 bases). Germline values: CDR1 SGHTA, CDR2 FQGTGA. V lost 5 bases and J 0 bases, leaving 14 bases between the germline ends. The CDR3 covers 16 residues. CDR3 sequence (DNA): TGTGCCAGCAGCCAAATTGGTGGGAGCTCCTACAATGAGCAGTTCTTC. Its translation: CASSQIGGSSYNEQFF.

The chain recombines TRBV4-1 with TRBJ2-7, with D possibly being TRBD2 (6 bases). The CDR3 length is 13 residues. Per germline, CDR1 MGHRA and CDR2 YSYEKL. Trimming pared 3 bases from V and 1 base from J, leaving 7 bases between. This CDR3 is CASSQGTSYEQYF. CDR3 DNA: TGCGCCAGCAGCCAGGGGACTTCCTACGAGCAGTACTTC.

This clone was counted between two and nine times. J is TRBJ2-3 and V is TRBV15; the D gene is possibly TRBD2 (5 bases). Looked up from germline, CDR1 is LNHNV and CDR2 is YYDKDF (reference sequence). Trimming removed 0 bases at V and 1 base at J, with 11 bases between. The CDR3 is 16 amino acids. The CDR3 sequence: CATSRDRGIGTDTQYF. CDR3 nucleotides: TGTGCCACCAGCAGAGATCGGGGAATTGGCACAGATACGCAGTATTTT.

The gene calls are TRBV19 and TRBJ2-2; D might be TRBD2 (6 bases). Germline lookup yields CDR1 LNHDA and CDR2 SQIVND (reference sequence). V dropped 6 bases and J dropped 5 bases, with 22 bases sitting between them. This CDR3 is built from 17 residues. In DNA, the CDR3 is TGTGCCAGTAGACCAACCCCGGGACTCATCGTAACCGGGGAGCTGTTTTTT. Its protein product is CASRPTPGLIVTGELFF.

The chain recombines TRBV27 with TRBJ1-5, with a possible D match to TRBD1 (6 bases). Looked up from germline, CDR1 is MNHEY and CDR2 is SMNVEV (reference sequence). V was shortened by 4 bases and J by 4 bases, with 11 bases between the two germline ends. The CDR3 totals 14 residues. The CDR3 DNA sequence: TGTGCCAGCAGTTGGGGGCACGATAATCAGCCCCAGCATTTT. Its protein product is CASSWGHDNQPQHF.

In regard to this clone: A single base separates this from a much larger clone, so it may be a read error. V usage is TRBV28 and J usage is TRBJ1-1; D is unclear. V gave up 5 bases and J gave up 4 bases, with 5 bases separating them. The CDR3 is 11 amino acids. In germline, CDR1 is MDHEN, CDR2 SYDVKM. DNA for the CDR3: TGTGCCAGCAGTCCCGGCACTGAAGCTTTCTTT. This encodes CASSPGTEAFF.

This clone was picked up one time. The rearrangement uses TRBV25-1 and TRBJ2-1; perhaps TRBD1 as D (6 bases). V lost 4 bases and J lost 8, with 18 bases in between. The CDR3 covers 15 residues. Germline values: CDR1 MGHDK, CDR2 SYGVNS. CDR3 region: CASSAPGTGLYEQFF. The CDR3 DNA reads as TGTGCCAGCAGTGCTCCCGGCACAGGGCTATATGAGCAGTTCTTC.